A single count supports the clone carrying this TCR beta chain. Germline loops: CDR1 MNHNY, CDR2 SVGAGI (reference sequence). The CDR3 covers 16 residues. With 2 bases clipped from V and 0 bases from J, the junction kept 4 bases outside the gene matches. This entry comes from a study of blood T cells in healthy people across ages. Primers used in a second PCR of about 6 to 12 cycles were a sample-barcoded 5' primer and a J-beta primer mix. MiXCR was run by TCRdb on the 5' RACE reads, yielding one entry per CDR3 protein. The top ten hold approximately 15% of the sample, which has some 670,000 distinct CDR3 sequences, about 51% seen once.

The source material was blood. V gene TRBV6-6 combines with J gene TRBJ2-7, with 10 nucleotides matching TRBD2. The source of this sequence is a woman of 80 years or more in good health. The CDR3 bases are TGTGCCAGCAGTTACGTGACTAGCGGGTACTCCTACGAGCAGTACTTC. Amino acids: CASSYVTSGYSYEQYF.